A single sample gave rise to the 14 T cell receptor beta chains below, sequenced in a study of PD-1 blockade in classical Hodgkin lymphoma. Using immunoSEQ multiplex PCR, the repertoire was profiled, and TCRdb retains in-frame clones only, with some absent. This sample has about 41,000 clones, with 76% found just once. Relapses following autologous stem cell transplantation were seen in all patients, with brentuximab vedotin exposure varying. Material: peripheral blood mononuclear cells (PBMCs), obtained at baseline. These receptors all come from a human donor with classical Hodgkin lymphoma.

The chain uses TRBV28 and TRBJ2-1; D is tentatively TRBD1 or TRBD2 (5 bases each). Looked up from germline, CDR1 is MDHEN and CDR2 is SYDVKM. Trimming removed 6 bases from V and 9 bases from J, with 18 bases in between. The CDR3 is made up of 14 amino acids. The CDR3 here is CASSFYGGGGEQFF. CDR3 DNA: TGTGCCAGCAGCTTTTACGGTGGTGGGGGTGAGCAGTTCTTC.

In regard to this clone: This same CDR3 is encoded by further DNA sequences in the sample. V and J are TRBV7-2 and TRBJ1-5, with 12 bases identical to TRBD1. Germline V lookup: CDR1 SGHTA, CDR2 FQGNSA. This CDR3 spans 16 amino acids. V was clipped by 3 bases and J by 7 bases; unmatched bases: 7. CDR3 sequence reads: CASSLTGTGGRQPQHF. CDR3 nucleotides: TGTGCCAGCAGCTTGACCGGGACAGGGGGCCGGCAGCCCCAGCATTTT.

The chain joins TRBV7-9 to TRBJ1-1; D unresolved. V lost 4 bases and J lost 7, with 10 bases in between. This CDR3 is built from 12 residues. Germline V lookup: CDR1 SEHNR, CDR2 FQNEAQ (reference sequence). Here the CDR3 reads CASSYGTDEAFF. The CDR3 nucleotides read TGTGCCAGCAGCTACGGAACGGATGAAGCTTTCTTT.

The rearrangement joins TRBV6-5 to TRBJ2-1; no reliable D call. In germline, CDR1 is MNHEY, CDR2 SVGAGI. The CDR3 spans 13 residues. V gave up 4 bases and J gave up 6 bases, with 10 bases separating them. In nucleotides, the CDR3 is TGTGCCAGCAGTTCCCATTCATTCAATGAGCAGTTCTTC. Residues: CASSSHSFNEQFF.

The chain employs TRBV27 and TRBJ1-6; perhaps TRBD1 as D (5 bases). This CDR3 has 14 amino acids. Trimming removed 9 bases at V and 6 bases at J, with 15 bases between. Germline values: CDR1 MNHEY, CDR2 SMNVEV (reference sequence). The chain's CDR3 is CARPPQGANSPLHF. As DNA, the CDR3 is TGTGCCAGACCCCCCCAAGGGGCTAATTCACCCCTCCACTTT.

This CDR3 is CASSRGAGESYEQYF. CDR3 nucleotides: TGTGCCAGCAGCCGGGGGGCGGGAGAAAGCTACGAGCAGTACTTC. The chain links TRBV11-2 to TRBJ2-7, with a tentative D call TRBD2 (7 bases). CDR3 length: 15 residues. Looked up from germline, CDR1 is SGHAT and CDR2 is FQNNGV. With 5 bases removed from V and 3 bases from J, the gap between germline ends came to 17 bases.

The rearrangement uses TRBV9 and TRBJ2-1; 9 positions agree with TRBD1. CDR1 is SGDLS, CDR2 YYNGEE, per germline. The length of the CDR3 is 17 residues. V dropped 6 bases and J dropped 6; count of bases not matched to a gene: 16. CDR3 nucleotides: TGTGCCAGCAACTACGATTCACAGGGGGCGCGGGGCAATGAGCAGTTCTTC. Protein sequence: CASNYDSQGARGNEQFF.

The V gene is TRBV11-2, the J gene TRBJ1-4; a possible D gene is TRBD1 (6 bases). Germline CDR1 SGHAT, CDR2 FQNNGV. The CDR3 runs 12 residues. The V end was cut by 6 bases, the J end by 8 bases, with 10 bases between. The CDR3 nucleotides read TGTGCCAGCAGACGGACAGAAGAAAAACTGTTTTTT. This codes for CASRRTEEKLFF. Full variable domain (missing parts from reference TRBV11-2 and TRBJ1-4): EAGVAQSPRYKIIEKRQSVAFWCNPISGHATLYWYQQILGQGPKLLIQFQNNGVVDDSQLPKDRFSAERLKGVDSTLKIQPAKLEDSAVYLCASRRTEEKLFFGSGTQLSVL.

The CDR3 region is CASSLRDRADEQYF. DNA for the CDR3: TGCGCCAGCAGCCTCCGGGACAGGGCCGACGAGCAGTACTTC. The chain links TRBV5-1 to TRBJ2-7, with 9 positions matching TRBD1. V gave up 4 bases and J gave up 5 bases; unmatched junction bases: 7. The CDR3 runs 14 residues. Germline loops: CDR1 SGHRS, CDR2 YFSETQ.

Comments on this clone: Within the sample, other DNA sequences also encode this same CDR3. J is TRBJ1-5 and V is TRBV6-6; D unresolved. V gave up 2 bases and J gave up 6 bases, with 5 bases separating them. This CDR3 contains 12 residues. Germline loops: CDR1 MNHNY, CDR2 SVGAGI (reference sequence). CDR3 protein: CASSYGGQPQHF. CDR3 bases: TGTGCCAGCAGTTACGGTGGTCAGCCCCAGCATTTT.

The chain carries TRBV19 and TRBJ1-5; D gene uncertain. CDR1 is LNHDA and CDR2 is SQIVND in the germline V gene (reference sequence). The CDR3 has 14 amino acids. Trimming pared 1 base from V and 6 bases from J, leaving 10 bases between. CDR3: CASSIGQPLQPQHF. CDR3 nucleotide sequence: TGTGCCAGTAGTATAGGGCAGCCTCTTCAGCCCCAGCATTTT.

The chain couples TRBV7-9 to TRBJ2-2; D gene ambiguous. V was cut by 5 bases and J by 2 bases, with 3 bases left in between. CDR3 length: 12 residues. Per germline, CDR1 SEHNR and CDR2 FQNEAQ (reference sequence). CDR3 residues: CASSANTGELFF. CDR3 nucleotide sequence: TGTGCCAGCAGCGCTAACACCGGGGAGCTGTTTTTT.

The chain links TRBV11-2 to TRBJ2-6; no clear D. In germline, CDR1 is SGHAT, CDR2 FQNNGV. The ends were cut back, 5 bases at V and 3 bases at J, with 20 bases in the middle. This CDR3 spans 18 amino acids. The CDR3 here is CASSLPTPTPGGANVLTF. DNA for the CDR3: TGTGCCAGCAGCCTTCCGACTCCCACTCCCGGTGGGGCCAACGTCCTGACTTTC.

By proportion, this clone is medium-sized. The chain employs TRBV7-2 and TRBJ2-7; maybe TRBD1 (6 bases). Trimming took off 5 bases at V and 0 bases at J, with 14 bases between the two ends. Germline CDR1 reads SGHTA; CDR2 reads FQGNSA. The CDR3 runs to 15 residues. The CDR3 spells CASSPATGSSYEQYF. The CDR3 DNA is TGTGCCAGCAGCCCGGCGACAGGCAGCTCCTACGAGCAGTACTTC.